Sequencing of this TCR beta chain was carried out in a study of a mutant IDH1 vaccine in newly diagnosed glioma. Overall study: A roughly 60% male, approximately 40% female split and a mean age of 40.4 years characterized treated patients. General observations from the study: A vaccine-induced immune response developed in roughly 93% of the patients. Changes to the top peripheral T cell clonotypes appeared unrelated to pseudoprogression.

Produced via immunoSEQ multiplex PCR; TCRdb's table is partial and in-frame only. This table has more than 80,000 clones, 83% appearing once. The CDR3 totals 16 residues. J gave up 1 base and V 4 bases, and 4 bases lay outside the gene matches. CDR1 is SGDLS, CDR2 YYNGEE, per germline. As concerns this clone: What it binds is not known.

Time point noted: baseline, week 1 (first vaccination visit). This sample's treatment: pre-vaccination baseline after standard-of-care therapy. Diagnosis in the donors showed new WHO grade 3 or 4 astrocytomas that were IDH1-mutant and ATRX-lost. The sequence came from a woman aged 50 to 65 with glioma. The V and J genes are TRBV9 and TRBJ2-2, with 10 bases matching TRBD2. This specimen consisted of PBMCs, obtained from a glioma patient treated with radiotherapy, temozolomide or both. CDR3: CASSLLAGVNTGELFF. The CDR3 nucleotides are TGTGCCAGCAGCCTCCTAGCGGGGGTGAACACCGGGGAGCTGTTTTTT.